Listed below are T cell receptor beta chains from one sample, sequenced in a study of T cell repertoires in ileal Crohn's disease. Some clones are missing from TCRdb's copy, which holds only in-frame ones; the method was immunoSEQ multiplex PCR. The sample has about 14,000 clones; around four fifths are singletons. What was sequenced was ileal tissue. Receptors originate from an adult with Crohn's disease. Both conserved end residues are part of each CDR3. A D gene is named only where the DNA matches it firmly. Clone size is not always given. Where it is, it says once, few, many or a class for expanded clones.

v_call	j_call	clone_size	d_call	cdr3_nt	cdr3_aa
TRBV7-2	TRBJ1-1	.	.	TGTGCCAGCAGCTTAGCGGCAGGACATTCAGAAGCTTTCTTT	CASSLAAGHSEAFF
TRBV30	TRBJ2-5	.	TRBD1	TGTGCCTGGAGGGACAGGGGGCAAGAGCAGTACTTC	CAWRDRGQEQYF
TRBV4-3	TRBJ1-1	.	TRBD1	TGCGCCAGCAGCCAAGATCTTCTCCAGGGGGGCGGGGGGATGAACACTGAAGCTTTCTTT	CASSQDLLQGGGGMNTEAFF
TRBV15	TRBJ2-7	.	TRBD1	TGTGCCACCAGCAGAGATCTCGCGGGACAGGGGTCCTACGAGCAGTACTTC	CATSRDLAGQGSYEQYF
TRBV7-9	TRBJ1-2	.	.	TGTGCCAGCAGCTTGTCCAGGGGCTATGGCTACACCTTC	CASSLSRGYGYTF
TRBV19	TRBJ2-3	few	.	TGTGCCAGTAGTCCGCTCGGGACTGAGCAGTATTTT	CASSPLGTEQYF
TRBV11-1	TRBJ2-7	few	.	TGTGCCAGCAGCTTATTTCAGGGGAACGAGCAGTACTTC	CASSLFQGNEQYF
TRBV5-1	TRBJ2-1	.	.	TGCGCCAGCAGCTCAACAGAATCCAATGAGCAGTTCTTC	CASSSTESNEQFF
TRBV6-1	TRBJ1-1	.	TRBD1	TGTGCCAGCAGGGGACAGGGTCTAGCTGAAGCTTTCTTT	CASRGQGLAEAFF
TRBV19	TRBJ1-2	medium-sized	.	TGTGCCAGTAAACTCCCTGGCGGCTATGGCTACACCTTC	CASKLPGGYGYTF
TRBV19	TRBJ2-7	.	.	TGTGCCAGTAGTCCCTTCCAGGGTTCCTACGAGCAGTACTTC	CASSPFQGSYEQYF
TRBV29-1	TRBJ2-7	.	.	TGCAGCGCTGGGGCCTCCTACGAGCAGTACTTC	CSAGASYEQYF
TRBV29-1	TRBJ2-7	few	TRBD1	TGCAGCGTTTGGGACAGGATCTACGAGCAGTACTTC	CSVWDRIYEQYF
TRBV5-5	TRBJ2-3	.	.	TGTGCCAGCAGCACTCCGGGTGGAGATACGCAGTATTTT	CASSTPGGDTQYF
TRBV2	TRBJ2-7	.	.	TGTGCCAGCAGTGAGTTCTTGGCCCAGTACTTC	CASSEFLAQYF
TRBV15	TRBJ2-1	.	.	TGTGCCACCAGCAGTTCTAGTGCCCCCAACAATGAGCAGTTCTTC	CATSSSSAPNNEQFF
TRBV5-1	TRBJ1-5	.	TRBD1	TGCGCCAGCAGCCCGGGACAGGGGGCTTTGCAGCCCCAGCATTTT	CASSPGQGALQPQHF
TRBV10-3	TRBJ2-1	.	.	TGTGCCATCAGTGAGTCGACTCGGCTTTCGGAGCAGTTCTTC	CAISESTRLSEQFF
TRBV9	TRBJ2-2	.	.	TGTGCCAGCAGGAGGGCCACCGGGGAGCTGTTTTTT	CASRRATGELFF
TRBV5-4	TRBJ1-1	.	.	TGTGCCAGCAGCACCAGCAGGGGCATGAACACTGAAGCTTTCTTT	CASSTSRGMNTEAFF
TRBV18	TRBJ2-7	.	.	TGTGCCAGCTCTAGGACTATGTTGAAGAACGAGCAGTACTTC	CASSRTMLKNEQYF
TRBV7-2	TRBJ2-5	once	TRBD1	TGTGCCAGCAGCTTAGACAGGGGAGAGACCCAGTACTTC	CASSLDRGETQYF
TRBV9	TRBJ2-2	.	.	TGTGCCAGCAGCGTCCAAAACACCGGGGAGCTGTTTTTT	CASSVQNTGELFF
TRBV4-2	TRBJ2-7	.	TRBD2	TGTGCCAGCAGCCAAGATCTAGGGGGGCTAGCGGGCGACTACGAGCAGTACTTC	CASSQDLGGLAGDYEQYF
TRBV7-3	TRBJ2-1	.	.	TGTGCCAGCAGCCCGATGCCCGGGGATGAGCAGTTCTTC	CASSPMPGDEQFF
TRBV27	TRBJ1-4	.	.	TGTGCCAGCAGCAACCAAGGGGGGGGTGAAAAACTGTTTTTT	CASSNQGGGEKLFF
TRBV5-1	TRBJ1-1	.	.	TGCGCCAGCAGCCCTCCGGGTGGCACTGAAGCTTTCTTT	CASSPPGGTEAFF
TRBV19	TRBJ2-2	few	.	TGTGCCAGTAGTTTCCTTTCAAACTCCGGGGAGCTGTTTTTT	CASSFLSNSGELFF
TRBV7-9	TRBJ1-1	.	TRBD1	TGTGCCAGCAGCTCCGGGACAGGGCCCGCTACTGAAGCTTTCTTT	CASSSGTGPATEAFF
TRBV2	TRBJ1-6	.	TRBD1	TGTGCCAGCAGTGATATAGGGACAGGGTTTTCTAATTCACCCCTCCACTTT	CASSDIGTGFSNSPLHF
TRBV11-2	TRBJ2-7	.	.	TGTGCCAGCAGCTTGAACCCAGCCTACGAGCAGTACTTC	CASSLNPAYEQYF
TRBV5-3	TRBJ2-7	.	TRBD2	TGTGCCAGAAGCTTCTCCCGCGGGGTGAGACAGCCCCGGACTAGCAGACCTTACGAGCAGTACTTC	CARSFSRGVRQPRTSRPYEQYF
TRBV19	TRBJ1-1	.	.	TGTGCCAGTAGTATAGATTCGGGTTCGACTGAAGCTTTCTTT	CASSIDSGSTEAFF
TRBV7-2	TRBJ2-1	once	.	TGTGCCAGCAGCTTAGAACAGGGAGAGCAGTTCTTC	CASSLEQGEQFF
TRBV9	TRBJ2-2	.	TRBD1	TGTGCCAGCAGCGTAGGGACAGGGGTCGTCACCGGGGAGCTGTTTTTT	CASSVGTGVVTGELFF
TRBV7-2	TRBJ1-1	.	.	TGTGCCAGCAGCTTAGGGGGGCCTGAAGCTTTCTTT	CASSLGGPEAFF
TRBV2	TRBJ2-3	.	.	TGTGCCAGCAGCCGAACACAGGGACCTAGCACAGATACGCAGTATTTT	CASSRTQGPSTDTQYF
TRBV19	TRBJ2-7	.	.	TGTGCCAGTAGTACTTACAACAGGGCCAGCTCCTACGAGCAGTACTTC	CASSTYNRASSYEQYF
TRBV5-4	TRBJ2-7	.	.	TGTGCCAGCAGCTTGTCCCAGGGCTCCTACGAGCAGTACTTC	CASSLSQGSYEQYF